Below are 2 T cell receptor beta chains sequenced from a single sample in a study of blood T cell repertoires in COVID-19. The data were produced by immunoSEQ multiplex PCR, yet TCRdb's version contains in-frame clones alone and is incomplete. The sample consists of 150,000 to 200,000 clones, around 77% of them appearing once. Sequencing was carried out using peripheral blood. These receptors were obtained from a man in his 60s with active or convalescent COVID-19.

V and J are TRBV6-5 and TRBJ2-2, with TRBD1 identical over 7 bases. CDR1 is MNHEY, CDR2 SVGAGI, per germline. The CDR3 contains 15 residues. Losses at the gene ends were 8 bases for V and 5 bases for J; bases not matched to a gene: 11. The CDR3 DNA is TGTGCCAGCTCCAAGACAGGGAGAGTTACCGGGGAGCTGTTTTTT. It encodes CASSKTGRVTGELFF.

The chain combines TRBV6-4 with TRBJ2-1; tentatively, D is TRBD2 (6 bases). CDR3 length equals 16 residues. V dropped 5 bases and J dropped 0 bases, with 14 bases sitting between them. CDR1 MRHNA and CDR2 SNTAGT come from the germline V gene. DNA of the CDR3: TGTGCCAGCAGTCGGGACTGGACGAGCTCCTACAATGAGCAGTTCTTC. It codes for CASSRDWTSSYNEQFF.